This T cell receptor beta chain was sequenced in a study of spatial heterogeneity in lung cancer. Study background: On average, each unique TCR and UMI combination appeared more than ten times in raw reads. The study's findings and limits: Tumor mutation counts were tracked by expanded intratumoral alpha and beta TCR counts.

TCRdb re-analysed the 5' RACE reads in MiXCR, keeping a single row per CDR3 protein. The sample holds about 16,000 distinct CDR3 sequences, roughly 7% seen once. This clonotype was observed at least ten times. The antigen is unknown. The library was prepared for alpha chains; this beta chain is a stray read, so its frequency means little. Time point here: sample taken at primary tumor resection. The ends were cut back, 0 bases at V and 7 bases at J, with 12 bases in the middle. This CDR3 comprises 13 residues. Germline values: CDR1 DFQATT, CDR2 SNEGSKA (reference sequence). V gene TRBV20-1 combines with J gene TRBJ1-1, with a possible D match to TRBD1 (6 bases). The receptor comes from a female donor with early-stage non-small cell lung cancer. Source: lung tumor tissue, taken at surgery. This chain's CDR3 is CSARDPGHGEAFF. DNA for the CDR3: TGCAGTGCTAGAGACCCGGGACATGGTGAAGCTTTCTTT.